This passage covers 4 T cell receptor beta chains from one sample sequenced in a study of blood T cells in healthy people across ages. The authors ran a second PCR of 7 to 11 cycles using a sample-barcoded 5' primer and a J-beta primer mix. TCRdb re-derived calls from the 5' RACE reads in MiXCR, one entry per CDR3 protein. This repertoire shows 550,000 to 650,000 distinct CDR3 sequences, about 25% found once; its top ten account for under 4.5%. These data also featured in a second study, about T cells of mothers and their children.

Sequenced: blood. The receptors shown here come from a boy aged 2 to 9 in good health.

This clonotype was found a few times. V is TRBV29-1 and J is TRBJ2-5; no clear D. The CDR3 has 13 residues. Per germline, CDR1 SQVTM and CDR2 ANQGSEA. V was trimmed by 1 base and J by 7 bases, leaving 13 bases between them. In DNA form, the CDR3 reads TGCAGCGTTGAAGCACTCCATCCGGGGACCCAGTACTTC. Amino acid sequence: CSVEALHPGTQYF.

This clonotype has more than one count but fewer than ten. CDR3 region: CASSLAEGWNTEAFF. The CDR3 DNA follows: TGCGCCAGCAGCTTGGCGGAGGGGTGGAACACTGAAGCTTTCTTT. The rearrangement uses TRBV5-1 and TRBJ1-1, with D perhaps matching TRBD1 (5 bases). The CDR3 contains 15 residues. Germline CDR1 SGHRS, CDR2 YFSETQ. The V end lost 0 bases, the J end lost 1 base, and 10 bases lay between the germline ends.

This chain uses TRBV2 with TRBJ2-4; D ambiguous. Germline values: CDR1 SNHLY, CDR2 FYNNEI. V dropped 4 bases and J dropped 4 bases, with 8 bases sitting between them. The CDR3 has 13 residues. The CDR3 sequence: CASSGVGKNIQYF. CDR3 nucleotides: TGTGCCAGCAGTGGAGTGGGGAAAAACATTCAGTACTTC.

This clonotype came up a few times. The chain has TRBV7-3 and TRBJ2-1; no clear D gene. CDR3 length: 17 amino acids. Between the trimmed V and J ends, which lost 7 bases and 1 base, there was a span of 20 bases. From germline, CDR1 is SGHTA and CDR2 FQGTGA. The CDR3 DNA follows: TGTGCCAGCATCCCCTTGGCTGGGGTTGAATCCTACAATGAGCAGTTCTTC. This codes for CASIPLAGVESYNEQFF.